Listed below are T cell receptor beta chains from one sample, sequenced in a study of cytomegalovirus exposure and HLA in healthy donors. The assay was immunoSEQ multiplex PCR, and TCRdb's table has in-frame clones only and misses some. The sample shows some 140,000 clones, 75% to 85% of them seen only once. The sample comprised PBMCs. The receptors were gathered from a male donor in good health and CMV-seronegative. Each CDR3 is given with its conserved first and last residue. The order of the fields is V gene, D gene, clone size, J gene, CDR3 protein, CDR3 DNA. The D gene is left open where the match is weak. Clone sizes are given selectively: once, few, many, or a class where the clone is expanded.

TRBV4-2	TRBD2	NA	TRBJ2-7	CASSQEGLGAYEQYF	TGTGCCAGCAGCCAAGAGGGACTAGGGGCCTACGAGCAGTACTTC
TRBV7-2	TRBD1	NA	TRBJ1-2	CASSTVGGGIDGYTF	TGTGCCAGCAGCACCGTTGGAGGGGGCATCGATGGCTACACCTTC
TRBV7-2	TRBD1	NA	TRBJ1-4	CASSPRQGNEKLFF	TGTGCCAGCAGCCCCCGACAGGGAAACGAAAAACTGTTTTTT
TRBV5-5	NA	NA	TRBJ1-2	CASSLTGAQANNGYTF	TGTGCCAGCAGCCTTACCGGTGCCCAGGCAAATAATGGCTACACCTTC
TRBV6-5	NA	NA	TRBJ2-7	CASSYLRNGGEQYF	TGTGCCAGCAGTTACCTTAGGAACGGAGGCGAGCAGTACTTC
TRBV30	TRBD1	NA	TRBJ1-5	CAWSSGTGGISNQPQHF	TGTGCCTGGAGTTCCGGGACAGGGGGTATTAGCAATCAGCCCCAGCATTTT
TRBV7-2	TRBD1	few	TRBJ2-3	CASSFTGADTQYF	TGTGCCAGCAGCTTTACAGGGGCAGATACGCAGTATTTT
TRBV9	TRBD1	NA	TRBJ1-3	CASSSQGAPGNTIYF	TGTGCCAGCAGCTCCCAGGGGGCACCTGGAAACACCATATATTTT
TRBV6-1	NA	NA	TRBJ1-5	CASRSRTVSNQPQHF	TGTGCCAGCAGATCTAGGACAGTTAGCAATCAGCCCCAGCATTTT
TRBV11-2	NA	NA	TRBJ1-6	CASSQRGSLVIYNSPLHF	TGTGCCAGCAGCCAAAGGGGGTCTCTGGTGATCTATAATTCACCCCTCCACTTT
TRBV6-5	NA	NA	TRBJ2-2	CASSYSTGANTGELFF	TGTGCCAGCAGTTACTCGACGGGAGCGAACACCGGGGAGCTGTTTTTT
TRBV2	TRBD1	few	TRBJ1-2	CASTPGAGGAYGYTF	TGTGCCAGCACCCCGGGGGCAGGGGGCGCATATGGCTACACCTTC
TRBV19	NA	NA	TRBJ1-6	CASSSAGRDNSPLHF	TGTGCCAGTAGTTCCGCCGGGAGGGATAATTCACCCCTCCACTTT
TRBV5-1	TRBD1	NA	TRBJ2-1	CASSLGPGQGDEQFF	TGCGCCAGCAGCTTGGGCCCGGGACAGGGAGATGAGCAGTTCTTC
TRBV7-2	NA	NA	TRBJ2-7	CASSLGQGSSYEQYF	TGTGCCAGCAGCTTAGGTCAGGGGAGCTCCTACGAGCAGTACTTC
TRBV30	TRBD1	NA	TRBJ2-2	CAWVGTGHTGELFF	TGTGCCTGGGTCGGGACAGGGCACACCGGGGAGCTGTTTTTT
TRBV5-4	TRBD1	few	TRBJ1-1	CASSFEGAREAFF	TGTGCCAGCAGCTTTGAGGGGGCGAGAGAAGCTTTCTTT
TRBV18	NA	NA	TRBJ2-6	CASSPAGGGANVLTF	TGTGCCAGCTCACCGGCCGGCGGTGGGGCCAACGTCCTGACTTTC
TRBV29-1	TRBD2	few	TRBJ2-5	CSVRLRASGPQETQYF	TGCAGCGTGCGACTTAGGGCTAGCGGACCCCAAGAGACCCAGTACTTC
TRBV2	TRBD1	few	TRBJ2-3	CASPTGTASTDTQYF	TGTGCCAGCCCAACCGGGACAGCTAGCACAGATACGCAGTATTTT
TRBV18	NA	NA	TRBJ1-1	CASSPLNIVGGTEAFF	TGTGCCAGCTCACCACTCAACATCGTTGGAGGCACTGAAGCTTTCTTT
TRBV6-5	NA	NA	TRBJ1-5	CASSPGVGNQPQHF	TGTGCCAGCAGTCCCGGGGTGGGCAATCAGCCCCAGCATTTT
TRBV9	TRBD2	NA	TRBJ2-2	CATTAGGTGELFF	TGTGCCACCACAGCGGGGGGCACCGGGGAGCTGTTTTTT
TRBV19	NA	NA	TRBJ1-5	CASSMGGWSNQPQHF	TGTGCCAGTAGTATGGGGGGTTGGAGCAATCAGCCCCAGCATTTT
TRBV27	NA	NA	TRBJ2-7	CASSYSGGPPYEQYF	TGTGCCAGCAGTTACTCAGGCGGGCCCCCCTACGAGCAGTACTTC
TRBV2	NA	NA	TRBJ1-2	CASRGRNYGYTF	TGTGCCAGCAGGGGCAGAAACTATGGCTACACCTTC
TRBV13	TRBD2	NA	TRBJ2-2	CASSLTSGAILGELFF	TGTGCCAGCAGCTTGACTAGCGGGGCTATTCTCGGGGAGCTGTTTTTT
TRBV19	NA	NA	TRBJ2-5	CASSINWSPETQYF	TGTGCCAGTAGTATCAACTGGAGTCCGGAGACCCAGTACTTC
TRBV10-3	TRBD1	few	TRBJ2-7	CAISDPGTGLYEQYF	TGTGCCATCAGTGACCCCGGGACAGGACTCTACGAGCAGTACTTC
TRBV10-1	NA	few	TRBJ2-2	CASSNRRTGELFF	TGCGCCAGCAGTAACCGGCGGACCGGGGAGCTGTTTTTT
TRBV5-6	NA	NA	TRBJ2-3	CASSSLAGADTQYF	TGTGCCAGCAGCAGCTTGGCGGGCGCAGATACGCAGTATTTT
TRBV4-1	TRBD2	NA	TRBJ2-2	CASSQPTSGENTGELFF	TGCGCCAGCAGCCAGCCCACTAGCGGGGAGAACACCGGGGAGCTGTTTTTT
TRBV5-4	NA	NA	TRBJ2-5	CASSLRTEETQYF	TGTGCCAGCAGCTTGCGAACAGAAGAGACCCAGTACTTC